Each of the 21 T cell receptor beta chains below was sequenced from the same sample in a study of blood T cell repertoires in COVID-19. Method: immunoSEQ multiplex PCR; TCRdb's copy keeps in-frame clones and lacks some. Among about 230,000 clones listed, around 86% were seen once. The specimen sequenced was peripheral blood. These receptor sequences come from a man aged 50-60 years with COVID-19, enrolled during active disease.

This chain connects TRBV6-6 to TRBJ1-6, with a tentative D call TRBD1 (6 bases). The CDR3 totals 16 residues. The germline CDR1 and CDR2 sequences are MNHNY and SVGAGI (reference sequence). V was clipped by 2 bases and J by 6 bases, with 14 bases between them. CDR3 loop: CASSYQQRTANSPLHF. The CDR3 coding sequence is TGTGCCAGCAGTTACCAGCAACGGACAGCTAATTCACCCCTCCACTTT.

This chain links TRBV24-1 with TRBJ1-5; D remains ambiguous. V lost 3 bases and J lost 11, with 16 bases in between. Germline lookup yields CDR1 KGHDR and CDR2 SFDVKD. The CDR3 loop spans 14 amino acids. CDR3 sequence (DNA): TGTGCCACCAGTGATGGAGGGCGTCGGGAGGCCCAGCATTTT. Encoded protein: CATSDGGRREAQHF.

The chain joins TRBV7-6 to TRBJ1-2; no reliable D call. The CDR3 covers 15 residues. V was trimmed by 5 bases and J by 4 bases, leaving 17 bases between them. Germline V gives CDR1 SGHVS, CDR2 FNYEAQ. CDR3 DNA: TGTGCCAGCAGCCCGGGTGTGCCACTAGGCTATGGCTACACCTTC. Translation gives CASSPGVPLGYGYTF.

V and J are TRBV4-2 and TRBJ2-5, with 10 bases fitting TRBD2. The CDR3 spans 18 residues. Germline trimming cut 0 bases from V and 5 bases from J; bases unmatched to any gene: 12. The germline V gene has CDR1 LGHNA and CDR2 YNFKEQ. The CDR3 DNA follows: TGTGCCAGCAGCCAAGACGCGGCTAGCGGGAGAGGGTGGGAGACCCAGTACTTC. Protein: CASSQDAASGRGWETQYF.

This clone has just a few counts. V usage is TRBV7-9 and J usage is TRBJ1-1; no reliable D call. The CDR3 length is 13 residues. Looked up from germline, CDR1 is SEHNR and CDR2 is FQNEAQ (reference sequence). Trimming stripped 5 bases from V and 4 bases from J, with 11 bases between. CDR3 DNA: TGTGCCAGCAGCCCACCGAGGCTCACTGAAGCTTTCTTT. As protein: CASSPPRLTEAFF.

The gene calls are TRBV4-3 and TRBJ1-4, with D possibly TRBD1 on 5 matching bases. The V and J ends lost 0 bases and 5 bases respectively, with 13 bases between them. The CDR3 has 16 amino acids. Germline CDR1 and CDR2: LGHNA and YSLEER. The DNA for the CDR3 is TGCGCCAGCAGCCAAGATAGCCAGGGTCGGAATGAAAAACTGTTTTTT. Its translation: CASSQDSQGRNEKLFF.

This sequence joins TRBV7-2 and TRBJ2-5, with 8 bases aligning to TRBD2. J gave up 3 bases and V 8 bases, and 8 bases lay outside the gene matches. Germline CDR1 reads SGHTA; CDR2 reads FQGNSA. The CDR3 contains 14 residues. The CDR3 DNA reads as TGTGCCAGCCGAACTAGCGGAACCAAAGAGACCCAGTACTTC. This codes for CASRTSGTKETQYF.

The chain's CDR3 is CASSLADSYNSPLHF. CDR3 DNA: TGCGCCAGCAGCTTGGCCGACAGCTATAATTCACCCCTCCACTTT. The rearrangement links TRBV5-1 to TRBJ1-6; possible D gene TRBD1, 5 bases. Per the germline V gene, CDR1 is SGHRS and CDR2 is YFSETQ. V was clipped by 0 bases and J by 3 bases, with 7 bases between them. The CDR3 spans 15 residues.

The V gene is TRBV30, the J gene TRBJ1-2; no clear D. The CDR3 consists of 14 residues. CDR1 and CDR2 from the germline V gene are GTSNPN and SVGIG (reference sequence). V was shortened by 3 bases and J by 4 bases, with 15 bases between the two germline ends. CDR3 nucleotides: TGTGCCTGGAGCCACAGTAACCCGCTCTATGGCTACACCTTC. Encoded protein: CAWSHSNPLYGYTF.

This clone showed up just a few times. The chain carries TRBV9 and TRBJ1-6, with 8 bases matching TRBD1. This CDR3 has 15 amino acids. J gave up 11 bases and V 3 bases, and 10 bases lay outside the gene matches. Germline CDR1 reads SGDLS; CDR2 reads YYNGEE. CDR3 protein: CASSDAGPTGAPLHF. CDR3 DNA sequence: TGTGCCAGCAGCGATGCAGGGCCGACAGGGGCACCCCTCCACTTT.

This clone appeared once. V usage is TRBV7-9 and J usage is TRBJ1-2; 7 bases match TRBD1. J lost 7 bases, V lost 0 bases, and 8 bases had no gene match. Looked up from germline, CDR1 is SEHNR and CDR2 is FQNEAQ (reference sequence). This CDR3 comprises 15 residues. This CDR3 reads CASSLAQGGVGGYTF. In nucleotides, the CDR3 is TGTGCCAGCAGCTTAGCGCAAGGGGGCGTAGGTGGCTACACCTTC.

The chain carries TRBV6-6 and TRBJ2-7; D might be TRBD1 (5 bases). Per germline, CDR1 MNHNY and CDR2 SVGAGI (reference sequence). The CDR3 has 12 residues. V was clipped by 5 bases and J by 4 bases, with 9 bases between them. In nucleotides, the CDR3 is TGTGCCAGCAGTCTGGACAAGTACGAGCAGTACTTC. Protein: CASSLDKYEQYF.

The genes are TRBV5-4 and TRBJ1-2, with D possibly matching TRBD1 (5 bases). The CDR3 has 15 residues. In germline, CDR1 is SGHNT, CDR2 YYREEE (reference sequence). Trimming stripped 0 bases from V and 7 bases from J, with 16 bases between. DNA for the CDR3: TGTGCCAGCAGCTTGGGAGTCGTGGGGCAGGGTGGCTACACCTTC. It translates to CASSLGVVGQGGYTF.

This rearrangement joins TRBV2 to TRBJ2-1; TRBD2 aligns across 8 bases. The CDR3 is 14 amino acids. The ends lost 4 bases at V and 9 bases at J; junction bases unmatched: 8. The germline gives CDR1 SNHLY, CDR2 FYNNEI. The chain's CDR3 is CASSAGGRTLEQFF. CDR3 nucleotides: TGTGCCAGCAGTGCTGGCGGGAGGACACTTGAGCAGTTCTTC.

The chain has TRBV30 and TRBJ2-7; 11 nucleotides align to TRBD2. The CDR3 length is 16 residues. V was pared by 2 bases and J by 4 bases, with 10 bases of the junction left unmatched. Germline loops: CDR1 GTSNPN, CDR2 SVGIG (reference sequence). The chain's CDR3 is CAWSPLTWTSGYEQYF. The DNA of the CDR3 is TGTGCCTGGAGTCCCTTAACTTGGACTAGCGGGTACGAGCAGTACTTC.

This chain joins TRBV7-3 and TRBJ2-2, with 10 bases fitting TRBD2. The CDR3 covers 16 residues. In germline, CDR1 is SGHTA, CDR2 FQGTGA. With 2 bases clipped from V and 2 bases from J, the junction kept 2 bases outside the gene matches. The CDR3 region has the DNA TGTGCCAGCAGCTTAGCTAGCGGGGGAAACACCGGGGAGCTGTTTTTT. It encodes CASSLASGGNTGELFF.

This clone was seen ten or more times. The sample has other DNA sequences that encode this CDR3 too. In DNA form, the CDR3 reads TGTGCCAGCAGTTCCGGGACTAGCGGATATTACAATGAGCAGTTCTTC. It translates to CASSSGTSGYYNEQFF. V and J are TRBV27 and TRBJ2-1, with TRBD2 identical over 11 bases. The CDR3 is 16 amino acids. V was clipped by 4 bases and J by 4 bases; unmatched bases: 6. CDR1 MNHEY and CDR2 SMNVEV come from the germline V gene (reference sequence).

The chain has TRBV5-4 and TRBJ1-2; 8 positions match TRBD1. The CDR3 has 16 amino acids. Trimming took 5 bases from V and 3 from J; bases not matched to a gene: 12. Germline CDR1 reads SGHNT; CDR2 reads YYREEE (reference sequence). In nucleotides, the CDR3 is TGTGCCAGCAGGGCGGACAGGGCGGCTTGGGACTATGGCTACACCTTC. This translates into CASRADRAAWDYGYTF.

The rearrangement links TRBV10-3 to TRBJ1-1, with D possibly being TRBD1 (5 bases). This CDR3 region has 13 residues. The V end lost 3 bases, the J end lost 1 base, and 6 bases lay between the germline ends. Germline assignment: CDR1 ENHRY and CDR2 SYGVKD. In nucleotides, the CDR3 is TGTGCCATCAGTGACAGGGAGAACACTGAAGCTTTCTTT. The encoded protein is CAISDRENTEAFF.

The sample holds one count of this clone. The chain employs TRBV30 and TRBJ2-3; 8 bases align to TRBD2. Germline V lookup: CDR1 GTSNPN, CDR2 SVGIG (reference sequence). The V gene end was trimmed by 0 bases and the J gene end by 1 base; junction bases not matched to a gene: 0. CDR3 length: 14 amino acids. The CDR3, as DNA: TGTGCCTGGAGTGTACTAGCGGGCACAGATACGCAGTATTTT. Amino acid sequence: CAWSVLAGTDTQYF.

CDR3 nucleotides: TGTGCCAGTTCCCCCCAGGGGGCTTTGCAGCCCCAGCATTTT. It codes for CASSPQGALQPQHF. The chain employs TRBV19 and TRBJ1-5; 8 bases agree with TRBD1. CDR1 and CDR2 from the germline V gene are LNHDA and SQIVND (reference sequence). Germline trimming cut 8 bases from V and 7 bases from J; bases unmatched to any gene: 10. CDR3 length: 14 amino acids.